Presented here are 27 T cell receptor beta chains from one specimen sequenced in a study of cytomegalovirus exposure and HLA in healthy donors. The method was immunoSEQ multiplex PCR; TCRdb's version includes in-frame clones alone and lacks a portion of them. The sample carries tens of thousands of clones, 85% to 95% recorded once. The material sequenced was PBMCs. The receptor source for this set is a man younger than 30 in good health and CMV-seronegative.

The gene calls are TRBV7-2 and TRBJ2-5; D not certain. The CDR3 consists of 12 residues. In germline, CDR1 is SGHTA, CDR2 FQGNSA. V was clipped by 4 bases and J by 5 bases, with 8 bases between them. CDR3 region: CASSSLGETQYF. The CDR3 nucleotides are TGTGCCAGCAGCTCCCTCGGGGAGACCCAGTACTTC. The full variable domain, its missing parts supplied by reference TRBV7-2 and TRBJ2-5, is GAGVSQSPSNKVTEKGKDVELRCDPISGHTALYWYRQSLGQGLEFLIYFQGNSAPDKSGLPSDRFSAERTGGSVSTLTIQRTQQEDSAVYLCASSSLGETQYFGPGTRLLVL.

This clone showed up just once. The chain combines TRBV5-1 with TRBJ1-1; 7 bases map to TRBD1. The germline CDR1 and CDR2 sequences are SGHRS and YFSETQ. After removal of 4 bases from V and 3 bases from J, the junction contained 6 bases not matched to a gene. The CDR3 runs 14 residues. As DNA, the CDR3 is TGCGCCAGCAGCAGTAAAACAGGGGACACTGAAGCTTTCTTT. Translated, it gives CASSSKTGDTEAFF.

This rearrangement joins TRBV7-9 to TRBJ2-3; 10 bases are shared with TRBD2. Germline V lookup: CDR1 SEHNR, CDR2 FQNEAQ (reference sequence). V lost 4 bases to trimming and J lost 1 base; unmatched junction nucleotides: 5. The CDR3 totals 16 residues. The CDR3 loop reads CASSSIAGGRTDTQYF. The CDR3 nucleotides are TGTGCCAGCAGCTCAATAGCGGGGGGCCGCACAGATACGCAGTATTTT.

This clone was recorded a few times. The chain couples TRBV30 to TRBJ1-3; 8 bases map to TRBD1. CDR1 and CDR2 (germline): GTSNPN, SVGIG (reference sequence). J was trimmed by 4 bases and V by 1 base; bases with no gene match: 0. The CDR3 runs 13 residues. CDR3 bases: TGTGCCTGGAGTGGGACAGGGGGAAACACCATATATTTT. Protein sequence: CAWSGTGGNTIYF.

This clone appeared once. This chain links TRBV18 with TRBJ1-3; D perhaps matches TRBD1 (5 bases). The V end was cut by 3 bases, the J end by 1 base, with 16 bases between. Germline V gene sequence: CDR1 KGHSH, CDR2 LQKENI. This CDR3 is built from 17 residues. CDR3 sequence (DNA): TGTGCCAGCTCACCCTCGGACGGGAGGACATCTGGAAACACCATATATTTT. Its protein product is CASSPSDGRTSGNTIYF.

The chain employs TRBV10-3 and TRBJ2-5; 8 positions agree with TRBD2. This CDR3 contains 14 residues. After removal of 8 bases from V and 7 bases from J, the junction contained 12 bases not matched to a gene. The germline V gene encodes CDR1 ENHRY and CDR2 SYGVKD. CDR3 protein: CAIGRAGVVGTQYF. CDR3 DNA sequence: TGTGCCATCGGTCGAGCGGGAGTGGTCGGGACCCAGTACTTC.

The rearrangement links TRBV7-2 to TRBJ2-3; 8 bases are a match to TRBD2. Germline lookup yields CDR1 SGHTA and CDR2 FQGNSA. Unmatched junction bases numbered 8, after V lost 1 base and J lost 5 bases. This CDR3 region has 16 residues. CDR3 residues: CASSLVGSGDLDTQYF. DNA of the CDR3: TGTGCCAGCAGCTTAGTTGGTAGCGGGGATTTAGATACGCAGTATTTT.

The gene calls are TRBV12-5 and TRBJ2-7, with D hard to call. Deletions cut 5 bases from V and 0 bases from J, with 5 bases between. The CDR3 covers 12 residues. Germline V gene lookup returns CDR1 LGHNT and CDR2 FRNRAP. The CDR3 loop reads CASGVSSYEQYF. In nucleotides, the CDR3 is TGTGCTAGTGGTGTGAGCTCCTACGAGCAGTACTTC.

V and J are TRBV11-1 and TRBJ1-1, with TRBD1 identical over 11 bases. The V and J ends lost 3 bases and 3 bases, in that order; junction bases with no gene match: 6. CDR1 is SGHAT and CDR2 is FQDESV in the germline V gene (reference sequence). The CDR3 contains 16 residues. The CDR3 nucleotides are TGTGCCAGCAGCTTGGACAGGGGGCGCTCGGACACTGAAGCTTTCTTT. Translation: CASSLDRGRSDTEAFF.

The V call is TRBV9, the J call TRBJ1-4; D is unclear. Trimming removed 2 bases from V and 6 bases from J, with 11 bases in between. Germline V lookup: CDR1 SGDLS, CDR2 YYNGEE. The CDR3 is made up of 14 amino acids. The CDR3, as DNA: TGTGCCAGCAGCGTCCACGGGTCAGATGAAAAACTGTTTTTT. Encoded protein: CASSVHGSDEKLFF.

The chain joins TRBV29-1 to TRBJ1-5; 9 nucleotides match TRBD1. Per the germline V gene, CDR1 is SQVTM and CDR2 is ANQGSEA. Trimming at V came to 6 bases and at J to 7 bases, leaving 7 bases not matched to a gene. CDR3 size: 13 residues. CDR3 bases: TGCAGCGTCACAGGGGGCGCAGGACAGCCCCAGCATTTT. It codes for CSVTGGAGQPQHF.

The chain has TRBV5-5 and TRBJ2-1; the D is unclear. This CDR3 region has 11 residues. The germline gives CDR1 SGHKS, CDR2 YYEKEE (reference sequence). V dropped 2 bases and J dropped 8 bases, with 5 bases sitting between them. Written as DNA, the CDR3 is TGTGCCAGCAGCTTCCGTTATGAGCAGTTCTTC. Translating gives CASSFRYEQFF.

The rearrangement joins TRBV5-1 to TRBJ2-5, with 8 bases identical to TRBD1. Per the germline V gene, CDR1 is SGHRS and CDR2 is YFSETQ. V gave up 0 bases and J gave up 3 bases; unmatched junction bases: 1. The CDR3 is made up of 14 amino acids. This chain's CDR3 is CASSLAGGKETQYF. The DNA of the CDR3 is TGCGCCAGCAGCTTGGCAGGGGGCAAAGAGACCCAGTACTTC.

The rearrangement links TRBV7-2 to TRBJ1-1, with D perhaps TRBD1 (5 bases). V shed 5 bases and J shed 4 bases, with 17 bases lying between them. This CDR3 is 15 amino acids long. Germline CDR1 is SGHTA and CDR2 is FQGNSA. DNA of the CDR3: TGTGCCAGCAGCCTCGACAGTCCTAGAGGCACTGAAGCTTTCTTT. The encoded protein is CASSLDSPRGTEAFF.

The chain recombines TRBV2 with TRBJ1-1, with a possible D match to TRBD1 (5 bases). The CDR3 runs 11 residues. The V gene lost 11 bases and the J gene lost 7 bases, with 14 bases spanning the gap. Germline V gene sequence: CDR1 SNHLY, CDR2 FYNNEI. DNA of the CDR3: TGTGCCGGCCAAGGGGTGGGTGAAGCTTTCTTT. Residues: CAGQGVGEAFF.

The CDR3 nucleotides read TGTGCCAGCGGCAACCGACATAGGGGGCGCGATCCGTGTAGCTACACCTTC. Residues: CASGNRHRGRDPCSYTF. This chain connects TRBV21-1 to TRBJ1-2; the D call of TRBD1 is as the table states it, not checked on the DNA. TRBV21-1 is a pseudogene segment. This CDR3 has 17 amino acids.

V and J are TRBV2 and TRBJ1-1; 8 positions match TRBD1. CDR3 size: 13 residues. With 10 bases clipped from V and 2 bases from J, the junction kept 6 bases outside the gene matches. CDR1 is SNHLY, CDR2 FYNNEI, per germline. The CDR3 region has the DNA TGTGCCACTCGACAGGGGCAAAACACTGAAGCTTTCTTT. Translation: CATRQGQNTEAFF.

The chain carries TRBV6-6 and TRBJ2-3; no clear D. Germline V gives CDR1 MNHNY, CDR2 SVGAGI (reference sequence). Trimming shortened V by 2 bases and J by 4 bases, and 13 bases separated the two germline ends. This CDR3 is 15 amino acids long. CDR3 residues: CASSYVVARSDTQYF. CDR3 in DNA: TGTGCCAGCAGTTACGTAGTAGCAAGGTCAGATACGCAGTATTTT.

The V call is TRBV27, the J call TRBJ1-2; D perhaps matches TRBD1 (5 bases). Trimming removed 0 bases from V and 4 bases from J, with 15 bases in between. This CDR3 has 16 residues. Germline values: CDR1 MNHEY, CDR2 SMNVEV (reference sequence). This CDR3 is CASSLSSLTASYGYTF. DNA of the CDR3: TGTGCCAGCAGTTTATCCTCCTTGACAGCTTCCTATGGCTACACCTTC.

The J gene is TRBJ1-2, the V gene TRBV5-4; possible D gene TRBD1, 6 bases. CDR3 length: 16 residues. V shed 4 bases and J shed 7 bases, with 23 bases lying between them. The germline gives CDR1 SGHNT, CDR2 YYREEE (reference sequence). CDR3 sequence: CASSLPGAGVIVGYTF. CDR3 nucleotides: TGTGCCAGCAGCCTCCCCGGGGCAGGGGTAATAGTTGGCTACACCTTC.

V gene TRBV29-1 combines with J gene TRBJ2-7; D remains ambiguous. Trimming shortened V by 4 bases and J by 2 bases, and 9 bases separated the two germline ends. This CDR3 is 12 amino acids long. The germline gives CDR1 SQVTM, CDR2 ANQGSEA. The CDR3 reads CSVGSATYEQYF. The CDR3 DNA reads TGCAGCGTTGGAAGCGCAACCTACGAGCAGTACTTC.

The chain has TRBV7-9 and TRBJ2-1; TRBD2 is a possible D gene (5 bases). V was cut by 5 bases and J by 3 bases, with 14 bases left in between. CDR3 length: 15 amino acids. CDR1 and CDR2 from the germline V gene are SEHNR and FQNEAQ (reference sequence). The CDR3 nucleotides read TGTGCCAGCAGCCCTTATCGGGATAGCTACAATGAGCAGTTCTTC. This translates into CASSPYRDSYNEQFF.

This chain connects TRBV9 to TRBJ2-7; TRBD1 aligns across 8 bases. The CDR3 runs to 15 residues. Germline V lookup: CDR1 SGDLS, CDR2 YYNGEE. Unmatched junction bases numbered 9, after V lost 0 bases and J lost 7 bases. CDR3 bases: TGTGCCAGCAGCGTAGAAGGCCAGGGGGCTGGTGAGCAGTACTTC. Translation gives CASSVEGQGAGEQYF.

The genes are TRBV2 and TRBJ1-5; D uncertain. This CDR3 region has 14 residues. V lost 6 bases and J 5 bases, leaving 14 bases between the germline ends. Germline CDR1 reads SNHLY; CDR2 reads FYNNEI. This CDR3 reads CASRADSPYQPQHF. The CDR3 nucleotides read TGTGCCAGCAGGGCGGACTCGCCATATCAGCCCCAGCATTTT.

The rearrangement uses TRBV5-4 and TRBJ2-7, with no clear D. CDR3 length equals 14 residues. Trimming cost V 4 bases and J 6 bases, with 17 bases left between them. The germline V gene encodes CDR1 SGHNT and CDR2 YYREEE (reference sequence). CDR3 in amino acids: CASSPPLKPFEQYF. In DNA, the CDR3 is TGTGCCAGCAGCCCTCCATTAAAGCCCTTCGAGCAGTACTTC. Using reference TRBV5-4 and TRBJ2-7 for the parts outside the CDR3, the full variable domain is ETGVTQSPTHLIKTRGQQVTLRCSSQSGHNTVSWYQQALGQGPQFIFQYYREEENGRGNFPPRFSGLQFPNYSSELNVNALELDDSALYLCASSPPLKPFEQYFGPGTRLTVT.

This chain joins TRBV9 and TRBJ2-3, with TRBD1 identical over 10 bases. V lost 4 bases, J lost 3 bases, and 8 bases stayed unmatched. The length of the CDR3 is 16 residues. Germline-derived CDR1 and CDR2 are SGDLS and YYNGEE. The CDR3 is CASSSSDRGGTDTQYF. The CDR3 nucleotides are TGTGCCAGCAGCTCTTCGGACAGGGGGGGGACAGATACGCAGTATTTT.

The rearrangement joins TRBV6-6 to TRBJ2-7; 7 nucleotides align to TRBD1. V shed 7 bases and J 4 bases; nucleotides not matched to a gene: 7. Germline V gene lookup returns CDR1 MNHNY and CDR2 SVGAGI (reference sequence). The CDR3 runs to 13 residues. Here the CDR3 DNA reads TGTGCCAGCACTCCTACGGGACAGTACGAGCAGTACTTC. This translates into CASTPTGQYEQYF.